This T cell receptor (beta chain) was retrieved from a study of T cell changes during pregnancy in multiple sclerosis. This clone occurred a few times. Trimming took off 4 bases at V and 8 bases at J, with 15 bases between the two ends. The germline V gene encodes CDR1 LNHDA and CDR2 SQIVND (reference sequence). The CDR3 has 14 residues. The table came from immunoSEQ multiplex PCR; TCRdb's copy has only in-frame clones and leaves some out. The profile covers about 28,000 clones, with more than 70% appearing a single time and approximately 8% taken by the ten largest. This chain connects TRBV19 to TRBJ1-5; D is undetermined. Sequencing was performed on CD8+ T cells from peripheral blood mononuclear cells, taken after pregnancy. The receptor was isolated from a female donor with multiple sclerosis, enrolled in a pregnancy study. CDR3 coding DNA: TGTGCCAGTAGTACCTGGACTGTGACGGAGCCCCAGCATTTT. It is translated as CASSTWTVTEPQHF. The full variable domain, its missing parts supplied by reference TRBV19 and TRBJ1-5, is DGGITQSPKYLFRKEGQNVTLSCEQNLNHDAMYWYRQDPGQGLRLIYYSQIVNDFQKGDIAEGYSVSREKKESFPLTVTSAQKNPTAFYLCASSTWTVTEPQHFGDGTRLSIL.